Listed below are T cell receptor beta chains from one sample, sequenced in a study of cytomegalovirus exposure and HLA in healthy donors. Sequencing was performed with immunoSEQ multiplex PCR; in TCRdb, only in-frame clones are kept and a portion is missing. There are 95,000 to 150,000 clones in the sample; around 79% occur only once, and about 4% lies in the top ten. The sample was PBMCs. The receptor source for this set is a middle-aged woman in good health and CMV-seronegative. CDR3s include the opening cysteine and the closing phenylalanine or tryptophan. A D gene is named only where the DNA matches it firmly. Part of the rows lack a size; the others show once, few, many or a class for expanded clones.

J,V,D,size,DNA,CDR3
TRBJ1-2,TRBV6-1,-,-,TGTGCCAGCACAAGACTTGCCGCGGACTATGGCTACACCTTC,CASTRLAADYGYTF
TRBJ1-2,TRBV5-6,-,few,TGTGCCAGCAGCTCCGACAGGAGAGTCTATGGCTACACCTTC,CASSSDRRVYGYTF
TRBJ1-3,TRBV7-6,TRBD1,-,TGTGCCAGCAGCTCAAGCATCCGGGACAGGGGTAAAGACACCATATATTTT,CASSSSIRDRGKDTIYF
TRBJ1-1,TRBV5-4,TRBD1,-,TGTGCCAGCAGCTCTGGACAGGCGTTGGAAGCTTTCTTT,CASSSGQALEAFF
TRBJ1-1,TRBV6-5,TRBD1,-,TGTGCCAGCAGTTACGGAACAGGGGAAGCCACTGAAGCTTTCTTT,CASSYGTGEATEAFF
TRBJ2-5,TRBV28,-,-,TGTGCCAGCAGTCTGGGGGCAGAAGAGACCCAGTACTTC,CASSLGAEETQYF
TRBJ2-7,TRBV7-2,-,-,TGTGCCAGCAGCCCTGGGGACTTCGCCTACGAGCAGTACTTC,CASSPGDFAYEQYF
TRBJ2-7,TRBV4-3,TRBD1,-,TGCGCCAGCAGCCAGAATGGGGGGGGACAGGGCTTCGAGCAGTACTTC,CASSQNGGGQGFEQYF
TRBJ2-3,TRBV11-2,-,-,TGTGCCAGCAGCAGCGGGGACATCGGCACAGATACGCAGTATTTT,CASSSGDIGTDTQYF
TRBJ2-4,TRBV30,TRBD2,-,TGTGCCTGGAGTGGGGGGACTAGCCGCTCTAAAACCAAAAACATTCAGTACTTC,CAWSGGTSRSKTKNIQYF
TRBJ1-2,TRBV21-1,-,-,TGTGCCAGCAGCAGGACCCGGGGACAGCTCTATGGCTACACCTTC,CASSRTRGQLYGYTF
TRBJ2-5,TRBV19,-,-,TGTGCCAGTAGTATGACCGCGACAGGACGAGAGACCCAGTACTTC,CASSMTATGRETQYF
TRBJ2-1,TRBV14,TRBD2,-,TGTGCCAGCAGCCAAGAAATAGGGAGGGCTTCTGACAATGAGCAGTTCTTC,CASSQEIGRASDNEQFF
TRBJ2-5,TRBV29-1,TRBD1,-,TGCAGCGTTGACACGACAGGGGAAGAGACCCAGTACTTC,CSVDTTGEETQYF
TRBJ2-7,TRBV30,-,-,TGTGCCTGGAGTGACGGGACCTACGAGCAGTACTTC,CAWSDGTYEQYF
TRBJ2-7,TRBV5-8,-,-,TGTGCCAGCAGCTTCCAGGGACTTTACGAGCAGTACTTC,CASSFQGLYEQYF
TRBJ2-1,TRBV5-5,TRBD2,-,TGTGCCAGCAGTGTAGCGGGGGCGAGCAGGGATGAGCAGTTCTTC,CASSVAGASRDEQFF
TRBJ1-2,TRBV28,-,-,TGTGCCAGCACCCAAACAGGGACTAACTATGGCTACACCTTC,CASTQTGTNYGYTF
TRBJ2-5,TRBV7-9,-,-,TGTGCCAGCAGCTCAGAAGAGACCCAGTACTTC,CASSSEETQYF
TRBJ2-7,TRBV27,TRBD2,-,TGTGCCAGCAGTTTAAGCCCCGGGACTAGCTACGAGCAGTACTTC,CASSLSPGTSYEQYF
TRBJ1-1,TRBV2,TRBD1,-,TGTGCCAGCAGTTCCCGGGACAGGGGGCGTACTGAAGCTTTCTTT,CASSSRDRGRTEAFF
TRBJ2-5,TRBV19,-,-,TGTGCCAGTAGTATAGAAGGGAGGGGGGAGACCCAGTACTTC,CASSIEGRGETQYF
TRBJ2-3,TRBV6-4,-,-,TGTGCCAGCAGTGACTCGGGATCGGCTAGCGGCACAGATACGCAGTATTTT,CASSDSGSASGTDTQYF
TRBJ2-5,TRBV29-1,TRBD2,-,TGCAGCGGTCAGCGGGAGGGGGAGACCCAGTACTTC,CSGQREGETQYF
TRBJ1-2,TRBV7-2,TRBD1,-,TGTGCCAGCAGCACGGGACAGGGGGACTATGGCTACACCTTC,CASSTGQGDYGYTF
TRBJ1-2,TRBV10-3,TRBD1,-,TGTGCCATCAGTGACCGACAGGGGTTGAACTATGGCTACACCTTC,CAISDRQGLNYGYTF
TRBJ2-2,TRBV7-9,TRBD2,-,TGTGCCAGCGTACGGGGGGGGACCGGGGAGCTGTTTTTT,CASVRGGTGELFF
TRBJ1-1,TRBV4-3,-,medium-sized,TGCGCCAGCAGCCAAGACAGCCAAGCAGGGTTTAAAGCTTTCTTT,CASSQDSQAGFKAFF
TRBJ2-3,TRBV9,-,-,TGTGCCAGCAGCCCCCGACAGGCCTCTAGCACAGATACGCAGTATTTT,CASSPRQASSTDTQYF
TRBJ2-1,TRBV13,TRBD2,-,TGTGCCAGCAGCCCGAGCCCCAGTCTTATCGTAGGGACTAGCGGGAACAATGAGCAGTTCTTC,CASSPSPSLIVGTSGNNEQFF
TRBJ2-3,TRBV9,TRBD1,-,TGTGCCAGCAAGGGGGCTCAGGATACGCAGTATTTT,CASKGAQDTQYF
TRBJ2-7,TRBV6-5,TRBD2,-,TGTGCCAGCACCAGACTAGCGGTAAGCTCCTACGAGCAGTACTTC,CASTRLAVSSYEQYF
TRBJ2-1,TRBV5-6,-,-,TGTGCCAGCAGCGTCACAGGGTTCTACAATGAGCAGTTCTTC,CASSVTGFYNEQFF
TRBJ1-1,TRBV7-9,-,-,TGTTCCAGCAGCGAAAGCGCGGGAAACACTGAAGCTTTCTTT,CSSSESAGNTEAFF
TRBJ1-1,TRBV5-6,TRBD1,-,TGTGCCAGCAGCCCCAAGATAAGACAGGGGGCCACTGAAGCTTTCTTT,CASSPKIRQGATEAFF
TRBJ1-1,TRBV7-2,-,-,TGTGCCAGTGGTGGGCAGGGTAACGCTTTCTTT,CASGGQGNAFF
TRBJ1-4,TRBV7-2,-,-,TGTGCCAGCAGCCCAGACGGGAGGTGGATTAGTGAAAAACTGTTTTTT,CASSPDGRWISEKLFF
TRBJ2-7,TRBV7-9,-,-,TGTGCCAGCAGCTTAATGTTAACCAGTTACGAGCAGTACTTC,CASSLMLTSYEQYF
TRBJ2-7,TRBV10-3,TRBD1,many,TGTGCCACCGCGTCACCTCCGGGACAGGGCCCCTACGAGCAGTACTTC,CATASPPGQGPYEQYF
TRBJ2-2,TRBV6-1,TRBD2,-,TGTGCCCGCCCGGGACTAGCGAACACCGGGGAGCTGTTTTTT,CARPGLANTGELFF
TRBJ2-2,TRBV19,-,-,TGTGCCAGTAGTCCACTAGATGGGACCGGGGAGCTGTTTTTT,CASSPLDGTGELFF
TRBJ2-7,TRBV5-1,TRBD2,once,TGCGCCAGCAGCTTGAGCGGGGCTGGCTACGAGCAGTACTTC,CASSLSGAGYEQYF
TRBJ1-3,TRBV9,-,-,TGTGCCAGCAGCGCGGTAGGGGACTCTGGAAACACCATATATTTT,CASSAVGDSGNTIYF
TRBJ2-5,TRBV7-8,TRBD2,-,TGTGCCAGCAGCTTAAGCGGGAGAGGGGAGACCCAGTACTTC,CASSLSGRGETQYF
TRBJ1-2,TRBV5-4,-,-,TGTGCCAGCAGCTTGGTGGCGGGTAATGGCTACACCTTC,CASSLVAGNGYTF
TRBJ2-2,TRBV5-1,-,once,TGCGCCAGCAGCTTAAATAACTTCAACACCGGGGAGCTGTTTTTT,CASSLNNFNTGELFF
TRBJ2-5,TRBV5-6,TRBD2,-,TGTGCCAGCAGCTGGGAGCGGGGGCCCCAAGAGACCCAGTACTTC,CASSWERGPQETQYF
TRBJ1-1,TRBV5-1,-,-,TGCGCCAGCAGCTCACGGACAGTAAACACTGAAGCTTTCTTT,CASSSRTVNTEAFF
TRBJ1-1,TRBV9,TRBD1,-,TGTGCCAGCACCCCCGTGCAGGGGGGTACTGAAGCTTTCTTT,CASTPVQGGTEAFF
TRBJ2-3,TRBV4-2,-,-,TGTGCCAGCAGCCAAGCTAGGACACCGGTAGATACGCAGTATTTT,CASSQARTPVDTQYF
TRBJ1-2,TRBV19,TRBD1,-,TGTGCCAGTAGTATGGGACAGGGAGTGGGTAACTATGGCTACACCTTC,CASSMGQGVGNYGYTF
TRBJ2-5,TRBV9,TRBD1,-,TGTGCCAGCAGCAGCGACCGGGGACAGGCGCAAGAGACCCAGTACTTC,CASSSDRGQAQETQYF